A selection of T cell receptor beta chains follows, all from one sample in a study of T cell changes during pregnancy in multiple sclerosis. Measured with immunoSEQ multiplex PCR; TCRdb has only the in-frame clones, and not every one. The sample has about 61,000 clones; about nine tenths are singletons. Here the sequenced sample was peripheral blood, taken in the first trimester of pregnancy. Every receptor here comes from a female donor in good health, enrolled as a control in a pregnancy study. Each CDR3 is given without its conserved first and last residue. The order of the fields is clone size, J gene, V gene, CDR3 protein. Clone size appears in some rows only: once, few, many, or a class for an expanded clone.

>NA|TRBJ2-7|TRBV19
ASNWRQSSYEQY
>NA|TRBJ2-1|TRBV28
ASTFERENEQF
>NA|TRBJ2-6|TRBV5-4
ASSFPQSSGANVLT
>NA|TRBJ1-3|TRBV5-5
ASSLGGTSGNTIY
>NA|TRBJ2-2|TRBV28
ASSPDRNTGELF
>NA|TRBJ2-3|TRBV9
ASAGRLNTDTQY
>NA|TRBJ1-6|TRBV6-5
ASRPGTDNSPLH
>NA|TRBJ2-2|TRBV7-9
ASSFIQANTGELF
>NA|TRBJ1-3|TRBV30
AWSVVGVDTIY
>NA|TRBJ2-2|TRBV19
ASSIQAGNTGELF
>NA|TRBJ1-2|TRBV27
ASSLYRGGDYGYT
>NA|TRBJ1-1|TRBV5-6
ASSLGVLAF
>NA|TRBJ1-1|TRBV11-1
ASSSRGWSEAF
>NA|TRBJ1-3|TRBV7-3
ASSLQGGDTIY
>NA|TRBJ2-2|TRBV9
ASSVGGGTTGELF
>NA|TRBJ1-2|TRBV19
ASSPRQGNDYGYT
>NA|TRBJ2-7|TRBV5-1
ASSSNPQGHEQY
>NA|TRBJ2-3|TRBV6-1
ASSVIRTGVY
>NA|TRBJ1-1|TRBV30
AWQAFPGINTEAF
>few|TRBJ1-6|TRBV6-6
ASSYGVDRRNSPLH
>NA|TRBJ2-1|TRBV7-3
ASSSTSGGPLEQF
>NA|TRBJ2-3|TRBV2
ASRDSWRGSTDTQY
>few|TRBJ1-1|TRBV2
ASSLRQGMNTEAF
>NA|TRBJ1-1|TRBV5-4
ASSLGQGAVGTEAF
>NA|TRBJ1-2|TRBV4-2
ASSQPNPGQGSYGYT
>NA|TRBJ2-1|TRBV27
ASSPGLAGLYNEQF
>once|TRBJ1-4|TRBV14
ASSQRGYNEKLF
>NA|TRBJ2-3|TRBV19
ASSITPGQRGDTQY
>NA|TRBJ2-7|TRBV5-1
ASSSVRDRGSEQY
>NA|TRBJ2-1|TRBV7-9
ASSLEVGLAGGNEQF
>once|TRBJ2-1|TRBV9
ASSVGLRSSYNEQF
>few|TRBJ1-2|TRBV2
ASSASGVYGYT
>NA|TRBJ2-3|TRBV6-4
ASSASKRGGADTQY
>NA|TRBJ1-1|TRBV7-3
ASSSGTGGRRTEAF
>NA|TRBJ2-1|TRBV4-2
ASSPILGSWNEQF
>NA|TRBJ2-2|TRBV5-4
ASSSGGPANTGELF
>NA|TRBJ2-7|TRBV5-5
ASSLAPNRDTYEQY
>NA|TRBJ2-4|TRBV19
ASSFGSSGEAKNIQY
>NA|TRBJ2-7|TRBV11-3
ASGRKGGADYEQY
>NA|TRBJ2-1|TRBV14
ASSGPGLVYNEQF